The T cell receptor beta chain under discussion was sequenced for a study of T cells in Graves' hyperthyroidism and ophthalmopathy. Amplification of TCR beta CDR3 regions was performed using RNA transcripts as template. The study used the HTBI primer set for a first-round RT-PCR of the TCR CDR3. TCRdb reanalysed the multiplex PCR reads using MiXCR and keeps one entry per CDR3 protein. The sample carries some 350,000 distinct CDR3 sequences, 20% to 30% recorded once. Ten or more counts support this clonotype. Per germline, CDR1 LGHDT and CDR2 YNNKEL (reference sequence). CDR3 size: 15 residues. V shed 1 base and J shed 2 bases, with 11 bases lying between them.

The sequencing input was blood. The gene calls are TRBV3-1 and TRBJ2-5; unclear D gene. The receptor was isolated from a man aged 45-65 years with Graves' hyperthyroidism. This CDR3 reads CASSQGGATQETQYF. CDR3 DNA: TGTGCCAGCAGCCAAGGGGGTGCGACTCAAGAGACCCAGTACTTC.